Presented here are 18 T cell receptor beta chains from one specimen sequenced in a study of vaccination and CD4 T cells after COVID-19. The antigens these receptors bind are not known. Cultured CD4+ T-cell DNA underwent Oncomine TCR Beta short-read sequencing. TCRdb redid the calling of the PCR reads with MiXCR, one entry per CDR3 protein. The table includes around 25,000 distinct CDR3 sequences, about 31% detected once. Noted time point: late sampling 161 to 241 days after vaccination in three convalescent patients. The treatment is: approximately nine-day PBMC culture with coronavirus spike peptide pools or control peptides (ViraFEST assay). Here the sequenced sample was CD4+ T cells from blood, cultured in vitro, taken about 7 months after SARS-CoV-2 vaccination. The receptors originated from a human donor who had recovered from COVID-19.

The chain recombines TRBV12-3 or TRBV12-4 with TRBJ2-5; the D call may be TRBD1 or TRBD2 (5 bases each). The CDR3 length is 14 residues. Trimming took off 6 bases at V and 5 bases at J, with 16 bases between the two ends. For the CDR3, the DNA is TGTGCCAGCAGGGTAACCGGGACGCGGGAGACCCAGTACTTC. Its translation: CASRVTGTRETQYF.

This chain joins TRBV6-5 and TRBJ2-7; 7 bases align to TRBD2. CDR3 length: 14 residues. CDR1 is MNHEY and CDR2 is SVGAGI in the germline V gene. With 2 bases clipped from V and 2 bases from J, the junction kept 3 bases outside the gene matches. Here the CDR3 reads CASSYVGTTYEQYF. Here the CDR3 DNA reads TGTGCCAGCAGTTACGTCGGGACTACCTACGAGCAGTACTTC.

This clonotype was detected a few times. V and J are TRBV28 and TRBJ2-3; 9 bases fit TRBD2. This CDR3 has 16 amino acids. CDR1 is MDHEN and CDR2 is SYDVKM in the germline V gene. V trimming: 1 base; J trimming: 9 bases; junction bases outside the gene matches: 11. The CDR3 loop reads CASSLFGTSLPGTQYF. In nucleotides, the CDR3 is TGTGCCAGCAGTTTATTTGGGACTAGCCTTCCTGGGACGCAGTATTTT.

This clonotype has just a few counts. The V and J genes are TRBV7-2 and TRBJ2-4; D possibly corresponds to TRBD2 (5 bases). V was cut by 1 base and J by 0 bases, with 7 bases left in between. This CDR3 region has 15 residues. CDR1 is SGHTA and CDR2 is FQGNSA in the germline V gene. Here the CDR3 reads CASSLGGSAKNIQYF. The CDR3 nucleotides are TGTGCCAGCAGCTTAGGCGGGTCAGCCAAAAACATTCAGTACTTC.

Ten or more counts support this clonotype. V usage is TRBV7-9 and J usage is TRBJ2-5; 7 positions match TRBD1. The V segment lost 5 bases and the J segment 8 bases; nucleotides outside the gene matches: 20. Germline CDR1 SEHNR, CDR2 FQNEAQ (reference sequence). This CDR3 region has 17 residues. DNA of the CDR3: TGTGCCAGCAGCCCCCCCGACAGGGTAACCCGGGTCGGTACCCAGTACTTC. Protein product: CASSPPDRVTRVGTQYF.

The J gene is TRBJ1-6, the V gene TRBV28; 10 nucleotides align to TRBD1. The V and J ends lost 6 bases and 4 bases, in that order; junction bases with no gene match: 6. CDR3 length equals 16 residues. Germline lookup yields CDR1 MDHEN and CDR2 SYDVKM. CDR3 sequence reads: CASRPRTGGYNSPLHF. CDR3 coding DNA: TGTGCCAGCAGGCCCCGGACAGGGGGTTATAATTCACCCCTCCACTTT.

This rearrangement joins TRBV28 to TRBJ2-7, with D perhaps matching TRBD1 or TRBD2 (6 bases each). In germline, CDR1 is MDHEN, CDR2 SYDVKM. Trimming cost V 6 bases and J 8 bases, with 26 bases left between them. This CDR3 has 16 residues. The CDR3 sequence: CASSKSLGGLGFKQYF. CDR3 nucleotide sequence: TGTGCCAGCAGCAAATCCCTCGGGGGCCTGGGATTCAAGCAGTACTTC.

This clonotype has a count of ten or more. The rearrangement uses TRBV7-2 and TRBJ2-5, with a tentative D call TRBD1 (5 bases). V gave up 5 bases and J gave up 5 bases, with 12 bases separating them. Germline-derived CDR1 and CDR2 are SGHTA and FQGNSA. This CDR3 has 13 amino acids. DNA of the CDR3: TGTGCCAGCAGCCCCGGCCCAGGGGAGACCCAGTACTTC. Its protein is CASSPGPGETQYF.

The gene calls are TRBV7-3 and TRBJ1-2, with D tentatively TRBD1 (6 bases). The germline V gene encodes CDR1 SGHTA and CDR2 FQGTGA. There are 17 residues in the CDR3. Trimming pared 4 bases from V and 8 bases from J, leaving 26 bases between. The CDR3 DNA follows: TGTGCCAGCAGCTCATCCTCCGGGACAATACAGGCGGGAGGCTACACCTTC. Translated, it gives CASSSSSGTIQAGGYTF. Complete variable domain (other parts from reference TRBV7-3 and TRBJ1-2): GAGVSQTPSNKVTEKGKYVELRCDPISGHTALYWYRQSLGQGPEFLIYFQGTGAADDSGLPNDRFFAVRPEGSVSTLKIQRTERGDSAVYLCASSSSSGTIQAGGYTFGSGTRLTVV.

As DNA, the CDR3 is TGTGCCAGCAGTTCAGCAGCGGCCCGGAGGGATACGCAGTATTTT. As protein: CASSSAAARRDTQYF. The chain joins TRBV27 to TRBJ2-3, with a possible D match to TRBD2 (5 bases). V was trimmed by 4 bases and J by 6 bases, leaving 17 bases between them. CDR1 is MNHEY and CDR2 is SMNVEV in the germline V gene (reference sequence). This CDR3 is built from 15 residues.

The V gene is TRBV6-1, the J gene TRBJ2-7; D is possibly TRBD2 (7 bases). The germline V gene has CDR1 MNHNS and CDR2 SASEGT. The CDR3 runs to 12 residues. V lost 6 bases and J lost 2, with 8 bases in between. The CDR3 is CASRRGPYEQYF. CDR3 bases: TGTGCCAGCAGGCGGGGGCCCTACGAGCAGTACTTC.

In this sample, this clonotype turned up a few times. This chain connects TRBV6-1 to TRBJ2-3; the D is unclear. V lost 5 bases and J lost 2, with 14 bases in between. The CDR3 totals 15 residues. Germline CDR1 MNHNS, CDR2 SASEGT. Written as DNA, the CDR3 is TGTGCCAGCAGTCGTCGACAAGGGTCCACAGATACGCAGTATTTT. Translation gives CASSRRQGSTDTQYF.

The chain uses TRBV28 and TRBJ2-7, with D possibly being TRBD2 (5 bases). CDR3 length: 17 residues. Trimming left V 3 bases short and J 0 bases short, with 18 bases between. Germline V gene lookup returns CDR1 MDHEN and CDR2 SYDVKM. CDR3 sequence: CASSFLGRTLGSYEQYF. The DNA for the CDR3 is TGTGCCAGCAGTTTTTTAGGGAGAACTCTGGGCTCCTACGAGCAGTACTTC.

In DNA, the CDR3 is TGTGCCAGCAGCTTAGCGCTAGCTTCTAACGAGCAGTACTTC. This translates into CASSLALASNEQYF. This chain links TRBV7-2 with TRBJ2-7, with TRBD2 as a possible D gene (5 bases). The germline V gene encodes CDR1 SGHTA and CDR2 FQGNSA. The CDR3 has 14 residues. V was cut by 0 bases and J by 5 bases, with 11 bases left in between.

There are a few counts of this clonotype. CDR3: CASSLGTGGVRGYSNQPQHF. The CDR3 nucleotides read TGTGCCAGCAGCCTTGGGACAGGGGGCGTTCGCGGTTATAGCAATCAGCCCCAGCATTTT. The chain has TRBV7-2 and TRBJ1-5; 12 nucleotides align to TRBD1. Per the germline V gene, CDR1 is SGHTA and CDR2 is FQGNSA. The V gene end was trimmed by 5 bases and the J gene end by 0 bases; junction bases not matched to a gene: 14. This CDR3 is 20 amino acids long.

V is TRBV28 and J is TRBJ2-3; 11 bases map to TRBD1. J gave up 4 bases and V 9 bases, and 6 bases lay outside the gene matches. CDR3 length: 14 amino acids. Germline assignment: CDR1 MDHEN and CDR2 SYDVKM. The CDR3 bases are TGTGCCAGTTCCCGGGACAGGGGGTCAGATACGCAGTATTTT. This sequence encodes CASSRDRGSDTQYF.

The rearrangement links TRBV20-1 to TRBJ2-1; 16 nucleotides agree with TRBD2. CDR3 size: 16 residues. Germline lookup yields CDR1 DFQATT and CDR2 SNEGSKA (reference sequence). J was trimmed by 7 bases and V by 6 bases; bases with no gene match: 9. This chain's CDR3 is CSAPGLAGGPINEQFF. CDR3 DNA sequence: TGCAGTGCCCCGGGACTAGCGGGAGGGCCGATTAATGAGCAGTTCTTC.

V is TRBV7-9 and J is TRBJ2-6; D call uncertain. Germline values: CDR1 SEHNR, CDR2 FQNEAQ (reference sequence). This CDR3 contains 15 residues. The V gene lost 1 base and the J gene lost 0 bases, with 4 bases spanning the gap. CDR3 in amino acids: CASSLGGSGANVLTF. For the CDR3, the DNA is TGTGCCAGCAGCTTAGGCGGCTCTGGGGCCAACGTCCTGACTTTC.